Listed here are 23 T cell receptor beta chains from one sample, sequenced in a study of graft-versus-host responses after intestinal transplantation (dated by TCRdb to the early 2020s). The receptor library was made with the immunoSEQ multiplex PCR assay. TCRdb took this table from immuneACCESS and kept in-frame rearrangements with V and J called. Such tables lack part of the clones; where checked against another copy, unresolved V genes explain under half of the gap, and the rest is unexplained. The sample profile shows some 77,000 clones; around 92% of them were found once. The ten most abundant clones make up roughly 0.66% of the sample. The sample consisted of PBMCs, taken 98 days after intestinal transplantation. These receptors were obtained from a human patient who received an intestinal transplant, so some T cells may come from the graft donor.

V gene TRBV14 combines with J gene TRBJ2-7, with D unclear. This CDR3 spans 15 amino acids. V dropped 1 base and J dropped 2 bases, with 12 bases sitting between them. Per the germline V gene, CDR1 is SGHDN and CDR2 is FVKESK. The CDR3 here is CASSQAAPVPYEQYF. CDR3 nucleotide sequence: TGTGCCAGCAGCCAAGCCGCCCCCGTCCCCTACGAGCAGTACTTC. The variable domain in full, with the rest retrieved from reference TRBV14 and TRBJ2-7, is EAGVTQFPSHSVIEKGQTVTLRCDPISGHDNLYWYRRVMGKEIKFLLHFVKESKQDESGMPNNRFLAERTGGTYSTLKVQPAELEDSGVYFCASSQAAPVPYEQYFGPGTRLTVT.

The chain uses TRBV28 and TRBJ2-1; 8 bases align to TRBD1. Trimming removed 1 base from V and 13 bases from J; junction bases left unmatched: 9. CDR3 length: 14 amino acids. The V gene's germline CDR1 is MDHEN and CDR2 SYDVKM. The CDR3 DNA reads as TGTGCCAGCAGTTTATCCCCCGGGACAGGAGGACAGTTCTTC. It is translated as CASSLSPGTGGQFF.

The rearrangement links TRBV5-4 to TRBJ2-2, with 9 bases fitting TRBD2. This CDR3 is built from 15 residues. Unmatched junction bases numbered 6, after V lost 3 bases and J lost 6 bases. Germline lookup yields CDR1 SGHNT and CDR2 YYREEE (reference sequence). The CDR3 nucleotides are TGTGCCAGCAGCTCTAGACTAGCGGCATCCGGGGAGCTGTTTTTT. The encoded protein is CASSSRLAASGELFF.

V is TRBV4-1 and J is TRBJ2-3; TRBD2 matches at 9 bases. Trimming took 6 bases from V and 4 from J; bases not matched to a gene: 11. Germline CDR1 is MGHRA and CDR2 is YSYEKL. CDR3 size: 16 residues. The CDR3 loop is CASRGDAGGASDTQYF. Here the CDR3 DNA reads TGCGCCAGCAGGGGGGATGCGGGGGGGGCCTCAGATACGCAGTATTTT.

This rearrangement joins TRBV21-1 to TRBJ1-1. TRBV21-1 corresponds to a pseudogene. The CDR3 contains 18 residues. The CDR3 nucleotides read TGTGCCAGCAGCAAAGAAAGTTTAAGGGGCGCGAGGGGTACTGAAGCTTTCTTT. It encodes CASSKESLRGARGTEAFF.

This clone was counted a single time. V is TRBV7-2 and J is TRBJ2-1, with D unclear. Germline V gives CDR1 SGHTA, CDR2 FQGNSA. V was trimmed by 4 bases and J by 5 bases, leaving 12 bases between them. This CDR3 is 14 amino acids long. The CDR3 nucleotides read TGTGCCAGCAGCTCGTGGGCATCTCACAATGAGCAGTTCTTC. It yields the protein CASSSWASHNEQFF.

The rearrangement joins TRBV4-1 to TRBJ2-4; 8 bases agree with TRBD1. Looked up from germline, CDR1 is MGHRA and CDR2 is YSYEKL. The CDR3 covers 18 residues. J was trimmed by 1 base and V by 2 bases; bases with no gene match: 10. This CDR3 is CASSQPLDRVGAKNIQYF. CDR3 nucleotide sequence: TGCGCCAGCAGCCAACCCTTGGACAGGGTCGGGGCCAAAAACATTCAGTACTTC.

The chain carries TRBV7-9 and TRBJ1-2; 7 positions match TRBD1. There are 13 residues in the CDR3. Germline loops: CDR1 SEHNR, CDR2 FQNEAQ (reference sequence). V gave up 5 bases and J gave up 2 bases; unmatched junction bases: 2. The CDR3 region has the DNA TGTGCCAGCAGCCCGGGACAGAACTATGGCTACACCTTC. Residues: CASSPGQNYGYTF.

The J gene is TRBJ1-1, the V gene TRBV5-1; D is unresolved. Per germline, CDR1 SGHRS and CDR2 YFSETQ. CDR3 size: 15 residues. Between the trimmed V and J ends, which lost 0 bases and 1 base, there was a span of 10 bases. CDR3 region: CASSLEVIPNTEAFF. The CDR3 DNA sequence: TGCGCCAGCAGCTTGGAGGTGATTCCGAACACTGAAGCTTTCTTT.

The chain recombines TRBV20-1 with TRBJ2-7; 7 bases are a match to TRBD1. Germline CDR1 reads DFQATT; CDR2 reads SNEGSKA (reference sequence). V trimming: 5 bases; J trimming: 7 bases; junction bases outside the gene matches: 5. CDR3 length equals 11 residues. CDR3 nucleotides: TGCAGTGCTTATGACAGGGTAGAGCAGTACTTC. This translates into CSAYDRVEQYF.

The chain is built from TRBV9 and TRBJ1-4; D gene uncertain. Looked up from germline, CDR1 is SGDLS and CDR2 is YYNGEE. The CDR3 loop spans 13 amino acids. The ends were cut back, 3 bases at V and 8 bases at J, with 11 bases in the middle. The chain's CDR3 is CASSARTEEKLFF. Here the CDR3 DNA reads TGTGCCAGCAGCGCCAGGACGGAGGAAAAACTGTTTTTT.

The rearrangement uses TRBV5-4 and TRBJ2-1; D may be TRBD1 (6 bases). CDR3 length: 15 residues. From germline, CDR1 is SGHNT and CDR2 YYREEE (reference sequence). Trimming removed 1 base at V and 0 bases at J, with 8 bases between. The chain's CDR3 is CASSLRGSSYNEQFF. The DNA of the CDR3 is TGTGCCAGCAGCTTGAGGGGGAGCTCCTACAATGAGCAGTTCTTC.

This chain connects TRBV27 to TRBJ2-3; perhaps D is TRBD1 or TRBD2 (6 bases each). This CDR3 comprises 14 residues. Trimming left V 1 base short and J 4 bases short, with 9 bases between. CDR1 and CDR2 (germline): MNHEY, SMNVEV (reference sequence). The CDR3 loop reads CASSLWGAADTQYF. CDR3 bases: TGTGCCAGCAGTTTATGGGGGGCCGCAGATACGCAGTATTTT.

The chain uses TRBV15 and TRBJ2-7, with TRBD1 identical over 8 bases. Germline V gene lookup returns CDR1 LNHNV and CDR2 YYDKDF (reference sequence). The ends lost 2 bases at V and 3 bases at J; junction bases unmatched: 6. The length of the CDR3 is 15 residues. The CDR3: CATSRSGQEDYEQYF. The DNA of the CDR3 is TGTGCCACCAGCAGATCGGGACAGGAAGACTACGAGCAGTACTTC.

The rearrangement links TRBV5-1 to TRBJ2-7; a weak D match, TRBD2 (5 bases). Trimming stripped 0 bases from V and 1 base from J, with 14 bases between. The CDR3 totals 16 residues. Germline V gives CDR1 SGHRS, CDR2 YFSETQ. Written as DNA, the CDR3 is TGCGCCAGCAGCTTGGGGGCGGGCCTGCTATCCTACGAGCAGTACTTC. Its translation is CASSLGAGLLSYEQYF.

This chain connects TRBV5-1 to TRBJ2-2, with 11 bases that match TRBD1. Germline CDR1 is SGHRS and CDR2 is YFSETQ. Losses at the gene ends were 4 bases for V and 5 bases for J; bases not matched to a gene: 4. The CDR3 is made up of 15 amino acids. CDR3 nucleotides: TGCGCCAGCAGCGCTGGACAGGGGGCGACCGGGGAGCTGTTTTTT. It specifies CASSAGQGATGELFF.

This chain joins TRBV5-1 and TRBJ1-1; D perhaps matches TRBD1 (5 bases). The germline CDR1 and CDR2 sequences are SGHRS and YFSETQ. Trimming removed 0 bases from V and 1 base from J, with 7 bases in between. This CDR3 has 14 residues. This CDR3 reads CASSLAQGNTEAFF. The DNA of the CDR3 is TGCGCCAGCAGCTTGGCGCAGGGGAACACTGAAGCTTTCTTT.

The chain is built from TRBV20-1 and TRBJ2-3; D might be TRBD2 (6 bases). CDR3 length equals 11 residues. V was clipped by 6 bases and J by 6 bases, with 10 bases between them. Germline V gives CDR1 DFQATT, CDR2 SNEGSKA (reference sequence). The DNA of the CDR3 is TGCAGTGCCTCGGAGGGGGATACGCAGTATTTT. It is translated as CSASEGDTQYF.

V is TRBV18 and J is TRBJ2-1, with 8 bases identical to TRBD2. The CDR3 extends over 13 amino acids. The junction had 6 bases not matched to a gene; V was cut back by 5 bases and J by 9 bases. CDR1 KGHSH and CDR2 LQKENI come from the germline V gene. The CDR3 sequence: CASSRLAKVEQFF. The CDR3 DNA follows: TGTGCCAGCTCAAGACTAGCGAAGGTTGAGCAGTTCTTC.

V gene TRBV12-5 combines with J gene TRBJ1-2; 7 bases are a match to TRBD1. Germline V gene lookup returns CDR1 LGHNT and CDR2 FRNRAP. The CDR3 has 14 amino acids. J was trimmed by 6 bases and V by 2 bases; bases with no gene match: 6. The chain's CDR3 is CASGLYITGDGYTF. The DNA of the CDR3 is TGTGCTAGTGGTTTGTACATCACAGGGGATGGCTACACCTTC.

The chain employs TRBV4-1 and TRBJ2-3; 7 nucleotides agree with TRBD1. Germline CDR1 and CDR2: MGHRA and YSYEKL. The length of the CDR3 is 14 residues. V shed 6 bases and J 4 bases; nucleotides not matched to a gene: 7. The CDR3 reads CASSTTGRPDTQYF. CDR3 bases: TGCGCCAGCAGTACGACAGGGCGCCCAGATACGCAGTATTTT.

This clone was picked up one time. V usage is TRBV6-5 and J usage is TRBJ2-3; D might be TRBD1 or TRBD2, each matching 5 bases. CDR1 and CDR2 (germline): MNHEY, SVGAGI. V shed 5 bases and J shed 0 bases, with 9 bases lying between them. CDR3 size: 14 residues. The CDR3 loop is CASSIGASTDTQYF. Written as DNA, the CDR3 is TGTGCCAGCAGTATCGGGGCCAGCACAGATACGCAGTATTTT.

Only a few counts were recorded for this clone. This chain connects TRBV7-8 to TRBJ2-6, with D perhaps matching TRBD1 (8 bases). The V end lost 3 bases, the J end lost 1 base, and 16 bases lay between the germline ends. The CDR3 loop spans 18 amino acids. Looked up from germline, CDR1 is SGHVS and CDR2 is FQNEAQ. In DNA, the CDR3 is TGTGCCAGCAGCTTTGTCAGGGGGCGGGGGTCTGGGGCCAACGTCCTGACTTTC. This sequence encodes CASSFVRGRGSGANVLTF.